The rows below give T cell receptor beta chains drawn from one sample of a study of metastatic and nonmetastatic thyroid tumors. TCRdb reassembled clones from the PCR reads with MiXCR. The sample holds roughly 22,000 clones, less than 40% seen once. Input material: blood. Every receptor here comes from a male donor with papillary thyroid cancer or a benign thyroid nodule (not recorded which). Some clones in this sample may be carry-over from other donors' samples. Each CDR3 is given with its conserved first and last residue. A D gene is named only where the DNA matches it firmly. Where a row states a size, it is once, few, many or the class of an expanded clone; other rows omit it.

j_gene,d_gene,v_gene,abundance,CDR3nt,CDR3aa
TRBJ2-7,NA,TRBV28,few,TGTGCCAGCAGAGAGACCCTATACGAGCAGTACTTC,CASRETLYEQYF
TRBJ2-4,NA,TRBV14,few,TGTGCCAGCAGCCAATATAGCGGAAACATTCAGTACTTC,CASSQYSGNIQYF
TRBJ1-2,NA,TRBV12-3/TRBV12-4,few,TGTGCCAGCAGTTTAGGCCTGGGAGGCTACACCTTC,CASSLGLGGYTF
TRBJ2-7,NA,TRBV7-8,many,TGTGCCAGCAGCTTAGCAACGGGCCTCTCCTACGAGCAGTACTTC,CASSLATGLSYEQYF
TRBJ2-4,NA,TRBV27,NA,TGTGCCAGCAGTTTCGTGGGGGCCAAAAACATTCAGTACTTC,CASSFVGAKNIQYF
TRBJ1-6,NA,TRBV18,NA,TGTGCCAGCTCACCGTTGGACAGAGATAATTCACCCCTCCACTTT,CASSPLDRDNSPLHF
TRBJ1-1,NA,TRBV30,NA,TGTGCCTGGAGTCCCCCGGAAGCTTTCTTT,CAWSPPEAFF
TRBJ2-7,NA,TRBV19,many,TGTGCCAGTAGGGGTTCGGCCTACGAGCAGTACTTC,CASRGSAYEQYF
TRBJ2-7,TRBD2,TRBV7-9,NA,TGTGCCAGCAGCCCTCTAGCGGGCCACTACGAGCAGTACTTC,CASSPLAGHYEQYF
TRBJ1-2,NA,TRBV11-1,NA,TGTGCCAGCAGCTTATCGGAGTCAAGTGGCTACACCTTC,CASSLSESSGYTF
TRBJ1-1,NA,TRBV7-6,NA,TGTGCCAGCAGCTCGACGAGGGGGAACACTGAAGCTTTCTTT,CASSSTRGNTEAFF
TRBJ1-5,NA,TRBV4-2,NA,TGTGCCAGCAGCCAAGAGAGTAGTGGGAGCCAGCCCCAGCATTTT,CASSQESSGSQPQHF
TRBJ1-6,NA,TRBV11-2,NA,TGTGCCAGCAGCTTAGAGTCCGGTTGGGGGACAATGTCACCCCTCCACTTT,CASSLESGWGTMSPLHF
TRBJ2-3,NA,TRBV5-1,medium-sized,TGCGCCAGCAGTAGACAGCCCCTGGCAGATACGCAGTATTTT,CASSRQPLADTQYF
TRBJ2-7,NA,TRBV7-3,NA,TGTGCCAGCAGCCCAAACCCAGACTACTACGAGCAGTACTTC,CASSPNPDYYEQYF
TRBJ2-3,TRBD2,TRBV20-1,medium-sized,TGCAGTGCTAGAGATCTAGGTAGGGTAGCGGGAGCGGCAGATACGCAGTATTTT,CSARDLGRVAGAADTQYF
TRBJ2-3,NA,TRBV7-2,medium-sized,TGTGCCAGCAGCTTTCGGGATCGCACAGATACGCAGTATTTT,CASSFRDRTDTQYF
TRBJ2-1,TRBD2,TRBV6-2/TRBV6-3,few,TGTGCCAGCAGTTACCAGAGCGGGATGGGTGAGCAGTTCTTC,CASSYQSGMGEQFF
TRBJ2-7,TRBD2,TRBV4-2,NA,TGTGCCAGCAGCCAAGAAGGGGGACTAGCGGGGACGTACGAGCAGTACTTC,CASSQEGGLAGTYEQYF
TRBJ2-4,TRBD2,TRBV6-2/TRBV6-3,many,TGTGCCAGCAGGGGCCCGGCGGGAGGAAACCTAAACATTCAGTACTTC,CASRGPAGGNLNIQYF
TRBJ1-3,NA,TRBV6-1,few,TGTGCCAGCAGACGACAGTCTGGAAACACCATATATTTT,CASRRQSGNTIYF
TRBJ1-6,NA,TRBV4-1,NA,TGCGCCAGCAGCCAGCCCAATTCACCCCTCCACTTT,CASSQPNSPLHF
TRBJ2-7,TRBD2,TRBV4-1,many,TGCGCCAGCAGCCAAGACCCCCAGGGTCAAGCGGGAAGGTACGAGCAGTACTTC,CASSQDPQGQAGRYEQYF
TRBJ2-7,TRBD2,TRBV27,NA,TGTGCCAGCAGCTTAGATCCTAGCGGGAGGGGGGAGCAGTACTTC,CASSLDPSGRGEQYF
TRBJ2-2,NA,TRBV6-6,many,TGTGCCAGCAGTTCACTCCGGGACAAGGGACTACCCGGTGATACCGGGGAGCTGTTTTTT,CASSSLRDKGLPGDTGELFF
TRBJ1-1,TRBD1,TRBV6-1,medium-sized,TGTGCCAGCAGGCGGACAGGGGGGGAAGCTTTCTTT,CASRRTGGEAFF
TRBJ2-1,TRBD2,TRBV11-1,NA,TGTGCCAGCAGCCCCCCCGGGACTAGGACCTTAGATGAGCAGTTCTTC,CASSPPGTRTLDEQFF
TRBJ1-6,TRBD1,TRBV19,medium-sized,TGTGCCAGTAACACGGGACAGGGTAACTCACCCCTCCACTTT,CASNTGQGNSPLHF
TRBJ2-5,TRBD2,TRBV24-1,NA,TGTGCCACCAGTGATCGACTAGCGGGGGGCCAAGAGACCCAGTACTTC,CATSDRLAGGQETQYF
TRBJ2-2,TRBD1,TRBV3-1,many,TGTGCCAGCAGCAAGGGACAGACCTTTCCCGCCGGGGAGCTGTTTTTT,CASSKGQTFPAGELFF
TRBJ2-1,NA,TRBV5-6,NA,TGTGCCAGCAGCTTGGCTCTCTTCTACAATGAGCAGTTCTTC,CASSLALFYNEQFF
TRBJ1-1,NA,TRBV20-1,NA,TGCAGTGCTAGAGATGGGGTCGCGGGGAACACTGAAGCTTTCTTT,CSARDGVAGNTEAFF
TRBJ1-2,NA,TRBV19,NA,TGTGCCAGTCTGACCTTGGGGGATGGCTACACCTTC,CASLTLGDGYTF
TRBJ2-3,TRBD2,TRBV28,medium-sized,TGTGCCAGCAGACCAGCGGGAGCGGTGGTAGATACGCAGTATTTT,CASRPAGAVVDTQYF
TRBJ1-1,TRBD1,TRBV7-3,NA,TGTGCCAGCAGCTTGGGACAGGGAACTGAAGCTTTCTTT,CASSLGQGTEAFF
TRBJ1-1,TRBD1,TRBV4-2,many,TGTGCCAGCAGCCCCGGGACAGGGGAGGTGACCACTGAAGCTTTCTTT,CASSPGTGEVTTEAFF
TRBJ1-1,NA,TRBV6-1,medium-sized,TGTGCCAGCAGCTTTAAGATGGACACTGAAGCTTTCTTT,CASSFKMDTEAFF
TRBJ2-7,TRBD2,TRBV5-1,NA,TGCGCCAGCAGCCCTAGCGGGATGAGGAACGAGCAGTACTTC,CASSPSGMRNEQYF
TRBJ2-7,TRBD2,TRBV20-1,medium-sized,TGCAGTGCTGCTGTAACTAGCGGAACCTACGAGCAGTACTTC,CSAAVTSGTYEQYF
TRBJ2-2,NA,TRBV10-3,few,TGTGCCATCCCCGAGTCACAGGGGAACACCGGGGAGCTGTTTTTT,CAIPESQGNTGELFF